Listed here are 18 T cell receptor beta chains from one sample, sequenced in a study of blood T cell repertoires in COVID-19. Only in-frame clones appear in the TCRdb table, and some are missing; sequencing was by immunoSEQ multiplex PCR. The table records just over 350,000 clones, 87% of them present only once. The sequenced sample consisted of PBMCs or T cells enriched from blood (not recorded which). The source of these receptors is a woman aged 25-40 years who had recovered from COVID-19.

The rearrangement joins TRBV5-6 to TRBJ2-1; TRBD2 matches at 8 bases. Per germline, CDR1 SGHDT and CDR2 YYEEEE. The CDR3 spans 15 residues. J lost 3 bases, V lost 4 bases, and 6 bases had no gene match. The CDR3 protein is CASSLLAGNYNEQFF. The CDR3 bases are TGTGCCAGCAGCCTCTTAGCGGGAAACTACAATGAGCAGTTCTTC.

The rearrangement links TRBV6-6 to TRBJ1-2; D gene unclear. This CDR3 is 15 amino acids long. The V gene lost 6 bases and the J gene lost 0 bases, with 14 bases spanning the gap. Germline values: CDR1 MNHNY, CDR2 SVGAGI (reference sequence). The CDR3 DNA reads TGTGCCAGCAGGGCAAGGTCTGGAGCTAACTATGGCTACACCTTC. Translating it yields CASRARSGANYGYTF.

This chain connects TRBV11-3 to TRBJ2-7, with 10 bases matching TRBD2. In germline, CDR1 is SGHNT, CDR2 YENEEA. The CDR3 extends over 15 amino acids. J lost 0 bases, V lost 5 bases, and 4 bases had no gene match. CDR3 protein: CASSITSGDSYEQYF. The CDR3 DNA reads as TGTGCCAGCAGCATCACTAGCGGGGACTCCTACGAGCAGTACTTC.

The V call is TRBV6-1, the J call TRBJ1-2; a weak D match, TRBD1 (6 bases). CDR3 size: 13 residues. The V end was cut by 3 bases, the J end by 3 bases, with 8 bases between. In germline, CDR1 is MNHNS, CDR2 SASEGT. The CDR3 DNA is TGTGCCAGCAGTGACAGGGGAGACTATGGCTACACCTTC. Amino acids: CASSDRGDYGYTF.

The chain recombines TRBV7-2 with TRBJ2-1; TRBD2 might be the D (5 bases). The V end lost 6 bases, the J end lost 10 bases, and 25 bases lay between the germline ends. The CDR3 sequence is 16 residues long. Germline V lookup: CDR1 SGHTA, CDR2 FQGNSA. This CDR3 is CASSPPGSGPVSEQFF. The CDR3 nucleotides read TGTGCCAGCAGTCCGCCTGGCAGCGGACCCGTAAGCGAGCAGTTCTTC.

The chain recombines TRBV29-1 with TRBJ1-2; weak D call: TRBD1 (6 bases). This CDR3 has 15 amino acids. Germline V gene data show CDR1 as SQVTM and CDR2 as ANQGSEA. V was pared by 4 bases and J by 3 bases, with 18 bases between. This chain's CDR3 is CSVGPPRGADYGYTF. CDR3 in DNA: TGCAGCGTTGGGCCCCCCAGGGGCGCAGACTATGGCTACACCTTC.

This rearrangement joins TRBV27 to TRBJ2-5, with 9 bases aligning to TRBD2. The length of the CDR3 is 18 residues. Germline-derived CDR1 and CDR2 are MNHEY and SMNVEV (reference sequence). V was clipped by 2 bases and J by 3 bases; unmatched bases: 13. CDR3 residues: CASSLRREGLGREETQYF. DNA of the CDR3: TGTGCCAGCAGTTTAAGGCGGGAGGGCTTGGGCCGTGAAGAGACCCAGTACTTC.

CDR3 DNA: TGTGCCAGCAGCTTGGGGGGACTACGTGCGGTAGATACGCAGTATTTT. Translation: CASSLGGLRAVDTQYF. This chain links TRBV5-6 with TRBJ2-3, with TRBD2 identical over 7 bases. This CDR3 contains 16 residues. V trimming: 0 bases; J trimming: 5 bases; junction bases outside the gene matches: 9. Per germline, CDR1 SGHDT and CDR2 YYEEEE.

The gene calls are TRBV5-1 and TRBJ1-6; TRBD1 agrees at 7 bases. This CDR3 is 14 amino acids long. Germline assignment: CDR1 SGHRS and CDR2 YFSETQ. Trimming cost V 4 bases and J 5 bases; bases outside gene matches: 3. The CDR3 DNA sequence: TGCGCCAGCAGCCCCGGGACAGATAATTCACCCCTCCACTTT. Translating it yields CASSPGTDNSPLHF.

This clone was observed a few times. This sample also contains other DNA sequences that code for the same CDR3. The V and J genes are TRBV6-5 and TRBJ1-5; D gene ambiguous. Trimming removed 0 bases at V and 7 bases at J, with 10 bases between. CDR1 MNHEY and CDR2 SVGAGI come from the germline V gene. This CDR3 comprises 14 residues. The CDR3 nucleotides are TGTGCCAGCAGTTACTCGCGGGGAAACCAGCCCCAGCATTTT. This gives the protein CASSYSRGNQPQHF.

The chain has TRBV7-9 and TRBJ1-5; D possibly corresponds to TRBD1 (5 bases). CDR3 length equals 12 residues. Germline V gene data show CDR1 as SEHNR and CDR2 as FQNEAQ (reference sequence). Trimming removed 1 base from V and 8 bases from J, with 6 bases in between. The CDR3 nucleotides read TGTGCCAGCAGCTTAGGGGGGGAGCCCCAGCATTTT. It codes for CASSLGGEPQHF.

CDR3 residues: CASTTGTGSRPQHF. CDR3 nucleotide sequence: TGTGCCAGTACCACCGGGACAGGGTCAAGGCCCCAGCATTTT. The chain is built from TRBV19 and TRBJ1-5, with TRBD1 matching 9 bases. The CDR3 is 14 residues long. CDR1 and CDR2 (germline): LNHDA, SQIVND (reference sequence). V dropped 7 bases and J dropped 9; count of bases not matched to a gene: 10.

This chain connects TRBV2 to TRBJ2-1; unclear D gene. Trimming removed 6 bases at V and 4 bases at J, with 4 bases between. The CDR3 loop spans 11 amino acids. Looked up from germline, CDR1 is SNHLY and CDR2 is FYNNEI. This CDR3 reads CASSGYNEQFF. The CDR3 nucleotides are TGTGCCAGCAGCGGGTACAATGAGCAGTTCTTC.

V usage is TRBV28 and J usage is TRBJ2-4, with 7 nucleotides matching TRBD1. Germline V gene lookup returns CDR1 MDHEN and CDR2 SYDVKM. The CDR3 length is 15 residues. V shed 6 bases and J 4 bases; nucleotides not matched to a gene: 9. The CDR3 bases are TGTGCCAGCAGCCGGGACAGTGAATTAAAAAACATTCAGTACTTC. Protein: CASSRDSELKNIQYF. The full variable domain, its missing parts supplied by reference TRBV28 and TRBJ2-4, is DVKVTQSSRYLVKRTGEKVFLECVQDMDHENMFWYRQDPGLGLRLIYFSYDVKMKEKGDIPEGYSVSREKKERFSLILESASTNQTSMYLCASSRDSELKNIQYFGAGTRLSVL.

J is TRBJ2-2 and V is TRBV5-4, with 15 bases that match TRBD2. Looked up from germline, CDR1 is SGHNT and CDR2 is YYREEE (reference sequence). The CDR3 length is 20 residues. The ends lost 4 bases at V and 4 bases at J; junction bases unmatched: 14. This CDR3 reads CASSRAGTSGRTAGTGELFF. CDR3 nucleotides: TGTGCCAGCAGCAGGGCCGGGACTAGCGGGAGGACGGCGGGCACCGGGGAGCTGTTTTTT. Based on the CDR3 plus reference TRBV5-4 and TRBJ2-2, the full variable domain is ETGVTQSPTHLIKTRGQQVTLRCSSQSGHNTVSWYQQALGQGPQFIFQYYREEENGRGNFPPRFSGLQFPNYSSELNVNALELDDSALYLCASSRAGTSGRTAGTGELFFGEGSRLTVL.

This rearrangement joins TRBV9 to TRBJ1-6, with 9 bases that match TRBD1. With 0 bases clipped from V and 0 bases from J, the junction kept 7 bases outside the gene matches. Germline assignment: CDR1 SGDLS and CDR2 YYNGEE. The CDR3 is 19 amino acids. This CDR3 is CASSVAGQGEVSYNSPLHF. The DNA of the CDR3 is TGTGCCAGCAGCGTAGCGGGACAGGGAGAAGTCTCCTATAATTCACCCCTCCACTTT.

The chain recombines TRBV10-3 with TRBJ1-3; D gene unclear. The germline V gene encodes CDR1 ENHRY and CDR2 SYGVKD. The CDR3 sequence is 12 residues long. With 9 bases removed from V and 4 bases from J, the gap between germline ends came to 10 bases. CDR3 coding DNA: TGTGCCATTCGGGAAGCCGGAAACACCATATATTTT. This codes for CAIREAGNTIYF.

CDR3 sequence (DNA): TGTGCCAGCAGCTTACTTGGGGGGTTTGTAGGCTATGGCTACACCTTC. Translating it yields CASSLLGGFVGYGYTF. This chain connects TRBV5-4 to TRBJ1-2; tentatively, D is TRBD1 (5 bases). Germline V lookup: CDR1 SGHNT, CDR2 YYREEE (reference sequence). The CDR3 runs to 16 residues. Trimming shortened V by 2 bases and J by 4 bases, and 18 bases separated the two germline ends.